This T cell receptor beta chain was retrieved from a study of shared clonotypes between healthy human individuals. Whole-study context: Donors had three CD4 naive, three CD4 memory, two CD8 naive and one CD8 memory plate apiece.

Cells designated naive CD8 were CD45RO-negative and were positively selected for CCR7, with terminally differentiated effector memory CD45RA+ cells excluded. Points from the study as a whole: Few donors restricted represented genetic and exposure-history diversity. Naive subsets usually exceeded memory subsets in estimated richness.

Comment on this clone: Its antigen is not known.

Samples underwent the assay at deep level. This table comes from immunoSEQ multiplex PCR, and its TCRdb copy is limited to in-frame clones, with some not included. There are more than 2 million clones in the sample; 93% occur only once, and about 1.7% lies in the top ten. The sequenced material came from naive CD8+ T cells from PBMCs. This sequence originates from a man aged 18 to 35 in good health. Some clones in this sample may be carry-over from other donors' samples.

This CDR3 is CASSVFGGGQPQHF. In nucleotides, the CDR3 is TGTGCCAGCAGCGTATTCGGGGGCGGACAGCCCCAGCATTTT. The chain has TRBV9 and TRBJ1-5; D perhaps matches TRBD1 (6 bases). This CDR3 has 14 amino acids. V gave up 1 base and J gave up 7 bases, with 12 bases separating them. Germline values: CDR1 SGDLS, CDR2 YYNGEE. Together with reference TRBV9 and TRBJ1-5, the CDR3 gives the full variable domain: DSGVTQTPKHLITATGQRVTLRCSPRSGDLSVYWYQQSLDQGLQFLIQYYNGEERAKGNILERFSAQQFPDLHSELNLSSLELGDSALYFCASSVFGGGQPQHFGDGTRLSIL.